This T cell receptor (beta chain) was recovered during a study of blood T cell repertoires in COVID-19. Whole-study context: Samples came from the United States, Italy and Spain, spanning acute and convalescent COVID-19.

The protocol was immunoSEQ multiplex PCR, while the TCRdb copy is restricted to in-frame clones and leaves out a portion. Among over 150,000 clones, about 86% were seen once, and the ten largest hold around 7.7%. Participants spanned ages about 18 to 100 years and resided in 20 to 25 US areas. Which cohort a participant joined came from the clinical history participants gave. The J segment lost 5 bases and the V segment lost 1 base, leaving 8 bases of the junction unmatched. The CDR3 contains 16 residues. Germline lookup yields CDR1 MGHDK and CDR2 SYGVNS. Input material: PBMCs or T cells enriched from blood (not recorded which). This TCR was recovered from a man in his forties or fifties who had recovered from COVID-19. The chain links TRBV25-1 to TRBJ2-5; 9 bases map to TRBD1. CDR3 sequence reads: CASSESGTGSFETQYF. The CDR3 DNA reads TGTGCCAGCAGTGAATCAGGGACAGGGAGTTTTGAGACCCAGTACTTC.